This is a list of T cell receptor beta chains from one sample in a study of cytomegalovirus exposure and HLA in healthy donors. Assay used: immunoSEQ multiplex PCR; TCRdb lists only in-frame clones, some missing. The data hold roughly 70,000 clones, with around 77% observed a single time. Source material: PBMCs. These receptors originate from a man aged 50 to 60 in good health and CMV-seronegative. The CDR3 runs from the conserved cysteine through the conserved F or W. D genes are given only for firm matches. Some rows mark clone size as missing; the rest say once, few, many or name a class of expanded clone.

>TRBV6-1|TRBJ1-5|few|TRBD1
CASNSMNDRVQPQHF
TGTGCCAGCAACTCAATGAATGACAGGGTTCAGCCCCAGCATTTT
>TRBV7-9|TRBJ2-3|.|.
CASSFYTGSADTQYF
TGTGCCAGCAGCTTTTACACAGGGAGCGCAGATACGCAGTATTTT
>TRBV9|TRBJ2-3|.|.
CASSVVGGSTDTQYF
TGTGCCAGCAGCGTCGTAGGGGGTTCCACAGATACGCAGTATTTT
>TRBV7-8|TRBJ2-4|.|TRBD1
CASSLVSGGFGNIQYF
TGTGCCAGCAGCTTAGTCTCAGGGGGCTTTGGAAACATTCAGTACTTC
>TRBV6-6|TRBJ1-1|.|TRBD1
CASTTQGPGTEAFF
TGTGCCAGCACTACACAGGGGCCAGGAACTGAAGCTTTCTTT
>TRBV6-6|TRBJ2-5|.|TRBD1
CASSYIVSGGVETQYF
TGTGCCAGCAGTTACATTGTCTCAGGGGGCGTGGAGACCCAGTACTTC
>TRBV5-4|TRBJ1-1|.|.
CASREGVRVNTEAFF
TGTGCCAGCAGGGAGGGCGTCAGGGTGAACACTGAAGCTTTCTTT
>TRBV30|TRBJ1-1|once|TRBD1
CAWSVRTGGNTEAFF
TGTGCCTGGAGTGTACGAACAGGGGGAAACACTGAAGCTTTCTTT
>TRBV21-1|TRBJ1-4|.|.
CASSTPDSLFNEKLFF
TGTGCCAGCAGTACGCCGGACAGCCTGTTTAATGAAAAACTGTTTTTT
>TRBV7-2|TRBJ1-1|.|TRBD1
CASRGTGSSTEAFF
TGTGCCAGCAGAGGGACAGGTTCTAGCACTGAAGCTTTCTTT
>TRBV4-1|TRBJ1-5|.|.
CASSQVFSGGNQPQHF
TGCGCCAGCAGCCAAGTGTTTTCTGGGGGGAATCAGCCCCAGCATTTT
>TRBV19|TRBJ2-3|.|TRBD2
CASSIGGGSTDTQYF
TGTGCCAGTAGTATAGGCGGGGGTAGCACAGATACGCAGTATTTT
>TRBV28|TRBJ1-6|.|TRBD1
CASSPGQGNSPLHF
TGTGCCAGCAGTCCGGGACAGGGGAATTCACCCCTCCACTTT
>TRBV19|TRBJ2-5|once|TRBD1
CASKFGDRRQETQYF
TGTGCCAGTAAATTTGGGGACAGGCGACAAGAGACCCAGTACTTC
>TRBV6-4|TRBJ2-3|.|TRBD2
CASSPGAGGPHRGDTQYF
TGTGCCAGCAGTCCCGGAGCGGGGGGCCCCCACCGTGGAGATACGCAGTATTTT
>TRBV4-2|TRBJ1-1|few|.
CASSRRGWAQDGTEAFF
TGTGCCAGCAGCCGTCGTGGGTGGGCTCAAGACGGAACTGAAGCTTTCTTT
>TRBV10-1|TRBJ2-7|.|.
CASSGNLAHEQYF
TGCGCCAGCAGTGGGAACCTAGCCCACGAGCAGTACTTC
>TRBV7-2|TRBJ2-3|.|TRBD2
CASSLNGRLDTQYF
TGTGCCAGCAGCTTAAACGGGAGGCTAGATACGCAGTATTTT
>TRBV7-6|TRBJ1-1|.|TRBD1
CASSATTGANTEAFF
TGTGCCAGCAGCGCCACGACAGGGGCGAACACTGAAGCTTTCTTT
>TRBV6-5|TRBJ1-4|.|.
CASSYSITSEKLFF
TGTGCCAGCAGTTACTCGATTACAAGTGAAAAACTGTTTTTT
>TRBV29-1|TRBJ2-2|.|.
CSVVGHSNTGELFF
TGCAGCGTTGTTGGGCATTCGAACACCGGGGAGCTGTTTTTT
>TRBV5-1|TRBJ2-7|.|TRBD1
CASSITTGSPYEQYF
TGCGCCAGCAGCATTACGACAGGGAGCCCCTACGAGCAGTACTTC
>TRBV13|TRBJ1-1|.|.
CASSQGVKNLLNTEAFF
TGTGCCAGCAGCCAAGGAGTTAAGAATCTTTTGAACACTGAAGCTTTCTTT
>TRBV7-9|TRBJ1-3|few|.
CASSPQGFGNTIYF
TGTGCCAGCAGCCCTCAGGGTTTTGGAAACACCATATATTTT
>TRBV29-1|TRBJ2-2|.|TRBD2
CSVVGLAGTGELFF
TGCAGCGTCGTTGGACTAGCGGGAACCGGGGAGCTGTTTTTT
>TRBV29-1|TRBJ1-2|few|.
CSVGQDHGYTF
TGCAGCGTTGGGCAAGATCATGGCTACACCTTC
>TRBV9|TRBJ2-3|.|.
CASSVRGRTDTQYF
TGTGCCAGCAGCGTACGGGGGAGGACAGATACGCAGTATTTT
>TRBV28|TRBJ1-4|.|.
CASTPSGAKLFF
TGTGCCAGCACACCGTCAGGGGCAAAACTGTTTTTT
>TRBV5-8|TRBJ2-7|.|TRBD1
CASSRSGTGESEQYF
TGTGCCAGCAGCAGATCCGGGACAGGGGAGTCCGAGCAGTACTTC
>TRBV5-1|TRBJ1-1|.|.
CASSLVTYTEAFF
TGCGCCAGCAGCTTGGTCACTTACACTGAAGCTTTCTTT
>TRBV5-1|TRBJ2-3|once|TRBD2
CASRAEAGVPDTQYF
TGCGCCAGCAGAGCGGAAGCGGGAGTCCCAGATACGCAGTATTTT
>TRBV29-1|TRBJ2-7|.|TRBD2
CSVGGTVYEQYF
TGCAGCGTGGGGGGGACGGTCTACGAGCAGTACTTC
>TRBV18|TRBJ2-1|.|.
CASSPPRGEEQFF
TGTGCCAGCTCACCACCCCGGGGTGAAGAGCAGTTCTTC
>TRBV5-8|TRBJ1-5|.|.
CASSFAEDSSNQPQHF
TGTGCCAGCAGCTTCGCCGAGGACAGCAGCAATCAGCCCCAGCATTTT
>TRBV10-3|TRBJ2-5|.|.
CAISGNREETQYF
TGTGCCATCAGTGGTAACAGGGAAGAGACCCAGTACTTC
>TRBV7-3|TRBJ1-6|.|.
CASSSGNSPLHF
TGTGCCAGCAGCTCAGGAAATTCACCCCTCCACTTT
>TRBV11-3|TRBJ2-3|.|TRBD2
CASSQGLAGGPDTQYF
TGTGCCAGCAGCCAGGGACTAGCGGGAGGGCCAGATACGCAGTATTTT
>TRBV6-1|TRBJ1-2|.|TRBD1
CASSEAGTGARGYTF
TGTGCCAGCAGTGAAGCCGGGACAGGGGCTCGTGGCTACACCTTC
>TRBV10-3|TRBJ1-5|.|TRBD1
CAISVTDRGGNQPQHF
TGTGCCATCAGTGTAACAGACAGGGGAGGCAATCAGCCCCAGCATTTT
>TRBV18|TRBJ1-1|.|.
CASSPGRQNTEAFF
TGTGCCAGCTCACCAGGCAGGCAGAACACTGAAGCTTTCTTT
>TRBV11-2|TRBJ2-7|.|TRBD2
CASSPAGGKYEQYF
TGTGCCAGCAGCCCAGCGGGGGGGAAGTACGAGCAGTACTTC
>TRBV28|TRBJ2-1|.|TRBD2
CASSFVASGLNEQFF
TGTGCCAGCAGTTTTGTGGCTAGCGGGTTAAATGAGCAGTTCTTC
>TRBV7-2|TRBJ2-7|.|TRBD2
CASMILAESYEQYF
TGTGCCAGCATGATTCTAGCGGAATCCTACGAGCAGTACTTC
>TRBV6-6|TRBJ2-7|few|.
CASKGGASRNEQYF
TGTGCCAGCAAGGGGGGGGCGAGTAGGAACGAGCAGTACTTC
>TRBV28|TRBJ1-1|.|.
CASSSTDRTEAFF
TGTGCCAGCAGTTCGACAGACCGCACTGAAGCTTTCTTT
>TRBV15|TRBJ1-2|few|.
CATSGRGGSHGYTF
TGTGCCACCAGCGGCCGGGGGGGGAGTCATGGCTACACCTTC
>TRBV12-5|TRBJ1-1|.|TRBD1
CASGFGTAFEAFF
TGTGCTAGTGGTTTTGGGACAGCCTTTGAAGCTTTCTTT